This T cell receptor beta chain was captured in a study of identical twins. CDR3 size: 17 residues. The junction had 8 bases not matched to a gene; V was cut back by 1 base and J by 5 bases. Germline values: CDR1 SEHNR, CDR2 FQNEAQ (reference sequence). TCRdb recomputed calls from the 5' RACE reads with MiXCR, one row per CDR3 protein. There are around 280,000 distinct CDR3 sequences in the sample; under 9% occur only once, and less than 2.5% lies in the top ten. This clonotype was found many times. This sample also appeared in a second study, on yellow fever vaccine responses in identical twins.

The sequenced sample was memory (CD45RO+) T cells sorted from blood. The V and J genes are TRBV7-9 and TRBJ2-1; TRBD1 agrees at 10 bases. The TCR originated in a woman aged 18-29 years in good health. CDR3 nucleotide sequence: TGTGCCAGCAGCTTAGGACTCGACAGGGGGCCTCACAATGAGCAGTTCTTC. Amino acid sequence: CASSLGLDRGPHNEQFF.